This T cell receptor beta chain derives from a study of blood T cell repertoires in COVID-19. Study details: The United States, Italy and Spain supplied acute and convalescent COVID-19 samples. Nucleic acid was either cDNA or gDNA, and it came from T cells, B-cell-depleted T cells, or PBMCs.

Germline lookup yields CDR1 MRHNA and CDR2 SNTAGT. CDR3 length: 16 amino acids. V shed 2 bases and J 4 bases; nucleotides not matched to a gene: 10. This clone was seen only a few times. Original analysis: Estimation of nucleated cell counts relied on the amplification of reference gene primers. This table comes from immunoSEQ multiplex PCR, and its TCRdb copy is limited to in-frame clones, with some not included. That table gives V, J and clone size, and the DNA gave D and trimming. This table has about 110,000 clones, about 85% appearing once. This TCR derives from a man in his forties or fifties with acute or convalescent COVID-19. Sequenced material: peripheral blood. This sequence joins TRBV6-4 and TRBJ1-2, with 7 bases that match TRBD1. DNA for the CDR3: TGTGCCAGCAGTGACACCTCCCGGACAGGCCCCTATGGCTACACCTTC. This codes for CASSDTSRTGPYGYTF.